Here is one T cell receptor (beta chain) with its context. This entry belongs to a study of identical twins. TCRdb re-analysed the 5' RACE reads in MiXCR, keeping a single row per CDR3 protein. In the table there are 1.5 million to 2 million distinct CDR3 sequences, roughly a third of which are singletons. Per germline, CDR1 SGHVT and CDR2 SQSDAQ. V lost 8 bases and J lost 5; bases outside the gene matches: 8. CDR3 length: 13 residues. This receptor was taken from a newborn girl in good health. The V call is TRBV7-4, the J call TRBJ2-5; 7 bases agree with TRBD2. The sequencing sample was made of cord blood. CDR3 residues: CASPLRGRETQYF. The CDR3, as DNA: TGTGCCAGCCCTTTGCGGGGGAGGGAGACCCAGTACTTC.